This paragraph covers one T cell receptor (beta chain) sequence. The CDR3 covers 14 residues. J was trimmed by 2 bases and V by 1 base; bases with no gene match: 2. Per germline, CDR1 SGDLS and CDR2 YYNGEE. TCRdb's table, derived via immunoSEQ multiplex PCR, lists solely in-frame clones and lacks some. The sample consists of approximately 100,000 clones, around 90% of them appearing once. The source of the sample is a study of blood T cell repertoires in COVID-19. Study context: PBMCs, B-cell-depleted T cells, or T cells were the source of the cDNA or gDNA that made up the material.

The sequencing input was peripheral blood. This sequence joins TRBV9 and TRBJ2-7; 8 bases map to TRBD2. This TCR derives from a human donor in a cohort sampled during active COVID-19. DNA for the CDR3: TGTGCCAGCAGCGTATCAGCGGGGGCCTACGAGCAGTACTTC. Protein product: CASSVSAGAYEQYF.